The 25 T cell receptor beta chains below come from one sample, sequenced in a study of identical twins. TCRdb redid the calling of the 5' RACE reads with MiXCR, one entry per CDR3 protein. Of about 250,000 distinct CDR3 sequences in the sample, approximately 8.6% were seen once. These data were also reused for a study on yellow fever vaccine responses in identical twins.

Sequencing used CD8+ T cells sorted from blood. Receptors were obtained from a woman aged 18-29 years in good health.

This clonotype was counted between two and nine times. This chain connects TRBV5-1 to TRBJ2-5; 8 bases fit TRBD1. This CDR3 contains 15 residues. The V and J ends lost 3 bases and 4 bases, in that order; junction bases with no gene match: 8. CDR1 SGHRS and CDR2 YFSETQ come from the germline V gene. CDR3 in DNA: TGCGCCAGCAGCTATTTTGGACAGGGTTCAGAGACCCAGTACTTC. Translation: CASSYFGQGSETQYF.

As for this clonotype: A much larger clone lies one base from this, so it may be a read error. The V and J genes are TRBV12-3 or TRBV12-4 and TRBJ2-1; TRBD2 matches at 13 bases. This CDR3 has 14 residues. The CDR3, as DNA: TGTACCAGCAGTTTCGGGACTAGCGGGACCGTGCAGTTCTTC. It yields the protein CTSSFGTSGTVQFF.

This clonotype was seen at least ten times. For the CDR3, the DNA is TGTGCCAGCAGCCCAATACAGGGTACCACAGATACGCAGTATTTT. Amino acid sequence: CASSPIQGTTDTQYF. The chain employs TRBV7-8 and TRBJ2-3, with a weak D call TRBD1 (6 bases). CDR3 length: 15 amino acids. From germline, CDR1 is SGHVS and CDR2 FQNEAQ. Trimming removed 5 bases at V and 2 bases at J, with 14 bases between.

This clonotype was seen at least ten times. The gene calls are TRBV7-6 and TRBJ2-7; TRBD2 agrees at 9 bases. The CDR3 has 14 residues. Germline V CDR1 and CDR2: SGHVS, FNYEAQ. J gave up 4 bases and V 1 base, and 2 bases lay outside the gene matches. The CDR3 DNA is TGTGCCAGCAGCTTAGAACTAGCGGGTTACGAGCAGTACTTC. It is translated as CASSLELAGYEQYF.

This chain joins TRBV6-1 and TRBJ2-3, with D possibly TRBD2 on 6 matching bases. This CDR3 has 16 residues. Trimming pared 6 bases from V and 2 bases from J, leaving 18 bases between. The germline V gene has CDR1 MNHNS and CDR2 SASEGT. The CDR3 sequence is CASREGLEGHTDTQYF. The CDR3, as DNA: TGTGCCAGCAGGGAGGGGCTAGAGGGGCACACAGATACGCAGTATTTT.

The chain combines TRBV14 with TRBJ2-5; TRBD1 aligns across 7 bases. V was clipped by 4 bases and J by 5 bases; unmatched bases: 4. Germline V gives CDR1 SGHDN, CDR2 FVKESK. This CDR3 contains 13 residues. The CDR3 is CASSRTGEETQYF. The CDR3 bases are TGTGCCAGCAGCCGAACAGGGGAGGAGACCCAGTACTTC.

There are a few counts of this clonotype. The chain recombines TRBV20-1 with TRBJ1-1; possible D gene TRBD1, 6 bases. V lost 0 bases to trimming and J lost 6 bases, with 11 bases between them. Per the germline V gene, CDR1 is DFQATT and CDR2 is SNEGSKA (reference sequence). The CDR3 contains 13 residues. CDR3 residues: CSARDVGAPEAFF. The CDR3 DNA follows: TGCAGTGCTAGAGACGTGGGGGCGCCTGAAGCTTTCTTT.

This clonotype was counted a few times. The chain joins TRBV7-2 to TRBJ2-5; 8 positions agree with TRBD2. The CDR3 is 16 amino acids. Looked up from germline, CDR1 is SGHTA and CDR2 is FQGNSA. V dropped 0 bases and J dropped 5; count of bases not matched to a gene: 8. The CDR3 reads CASSLAGLAPQETQYF. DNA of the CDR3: TGTGCCAGCAGCTTAGCTGGACTAGCACCTCAGGAGACCCAGTACTTC.

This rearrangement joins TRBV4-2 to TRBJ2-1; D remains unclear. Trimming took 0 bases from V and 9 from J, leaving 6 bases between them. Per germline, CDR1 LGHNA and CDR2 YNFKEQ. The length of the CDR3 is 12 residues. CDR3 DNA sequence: TGTGCCAGCAGCCAAGATCTGGGTGAGCAGTTCTTC. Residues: CASSQDLGEQFF.

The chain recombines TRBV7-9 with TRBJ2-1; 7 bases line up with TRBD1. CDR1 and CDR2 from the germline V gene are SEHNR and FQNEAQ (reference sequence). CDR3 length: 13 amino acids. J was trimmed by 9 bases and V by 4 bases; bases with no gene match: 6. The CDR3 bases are TGTGCCAGCAGCTCCGGGACAGAAGTTGAGCAGTTCTTC. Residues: CASSSGTEVEQFF.

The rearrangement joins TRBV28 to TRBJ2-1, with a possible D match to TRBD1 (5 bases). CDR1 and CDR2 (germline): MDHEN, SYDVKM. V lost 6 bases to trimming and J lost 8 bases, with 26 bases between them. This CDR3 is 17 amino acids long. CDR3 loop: CASSPFLTATARDEQFF. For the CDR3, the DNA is TGTGCCAGCAGCCCGTTTTTGACAGCTACCGCTAGGGATGAGCAGTTCTTC. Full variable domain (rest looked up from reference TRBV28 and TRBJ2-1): DVKVTQSSRYLVKRTGEKVFLECVQDMDHENMFWYRQDPGLGLRLIYFSYDVKMKEKGDIPEGYSVSREKKERFSLILESASTNQTSMYLCASSPFLTATARDEQFFGPGTRLTVL.

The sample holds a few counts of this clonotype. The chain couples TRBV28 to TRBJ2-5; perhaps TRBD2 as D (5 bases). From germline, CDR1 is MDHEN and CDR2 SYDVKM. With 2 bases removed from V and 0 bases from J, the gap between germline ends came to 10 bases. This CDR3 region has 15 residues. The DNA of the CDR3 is TGTGCCAGCAGTTTAAGTCCGGGGAACCAAGAGACCCAGTACTTC. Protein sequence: CASSLSPGNQETQYF.

The CDR3 nucleotides read TGCAGTGCTAGAGATCTAGGGGGACTAGCGGGGGCCTACGAGCAGTACTTC. Residues: CSARDLGGLAGAYEQYF. The chain links TRBV20-1 to TRBJ2-7; the match to TRBD2 covers 14 bases. J gave up 2 bases and V 0 bases, and 6 bases lay outside the gene matches. The CDR3 consists of 17 residues. Germline V CDR1 and CDR2: DFQATT, SNEGSKA (reference sequence).

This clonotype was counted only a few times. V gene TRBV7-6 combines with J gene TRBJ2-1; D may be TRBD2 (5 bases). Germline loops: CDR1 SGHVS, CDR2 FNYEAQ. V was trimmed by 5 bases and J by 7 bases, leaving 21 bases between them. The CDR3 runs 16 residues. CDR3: CASSIEETVGGNEQFF. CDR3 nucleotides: TGTGCCAGCAGCATAGAGGAGACTGTTGGAGGTAATGAGCAGTTCTTC.

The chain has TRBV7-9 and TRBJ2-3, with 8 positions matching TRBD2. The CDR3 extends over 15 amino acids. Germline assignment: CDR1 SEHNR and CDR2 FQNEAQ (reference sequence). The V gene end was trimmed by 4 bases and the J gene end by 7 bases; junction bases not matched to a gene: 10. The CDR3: CASSWAQRESHTQYF. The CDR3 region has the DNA TGTGCCAGCAGCTGGGCCCAGCGGGAGTCTCATACGCAGTATTTT.

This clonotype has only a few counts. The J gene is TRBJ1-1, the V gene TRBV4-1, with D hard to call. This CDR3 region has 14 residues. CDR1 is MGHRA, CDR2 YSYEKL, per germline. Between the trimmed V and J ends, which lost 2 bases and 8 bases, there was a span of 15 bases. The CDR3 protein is CASSQPLGMEEAFF. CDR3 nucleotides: TGCGCCAGCAGCCAACCGCTAGGCATGGAGGAAGCTTTCTTT.

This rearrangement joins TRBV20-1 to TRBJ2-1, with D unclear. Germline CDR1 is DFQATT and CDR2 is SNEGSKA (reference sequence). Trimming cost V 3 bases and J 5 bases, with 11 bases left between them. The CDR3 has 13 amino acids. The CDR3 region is CSARSPVHNEQFF. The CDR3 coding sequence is TGCAGTGCTAGGTCCCCAGTACACAATGAGCAGTTCTTC.

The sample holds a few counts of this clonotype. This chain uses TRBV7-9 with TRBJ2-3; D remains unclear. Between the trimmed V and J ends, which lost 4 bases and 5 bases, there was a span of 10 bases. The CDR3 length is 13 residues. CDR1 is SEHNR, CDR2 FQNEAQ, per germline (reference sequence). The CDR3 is CASSSESEDTQYF. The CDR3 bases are TGTGCCAGCAGCTCGGAGTCCGAAGATACGCAGTATTTT.

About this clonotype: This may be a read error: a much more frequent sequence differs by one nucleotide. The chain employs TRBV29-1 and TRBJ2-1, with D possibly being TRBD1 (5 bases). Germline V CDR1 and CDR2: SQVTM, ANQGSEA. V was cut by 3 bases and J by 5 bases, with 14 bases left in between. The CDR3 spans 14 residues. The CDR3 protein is CSVDMSRANNEQFF. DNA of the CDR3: TGCAGCGTTGATATGTCCAGGGCAAACAATGAGCAGTTCTTC.

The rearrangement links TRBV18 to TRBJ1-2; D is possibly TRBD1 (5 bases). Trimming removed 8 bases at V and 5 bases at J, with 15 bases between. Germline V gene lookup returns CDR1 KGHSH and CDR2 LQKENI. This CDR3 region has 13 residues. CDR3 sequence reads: CASRIGADYGYTF. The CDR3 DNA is TGTGCCAGCCGGATCGGGGCGGATTATGGCTACACCTTC.

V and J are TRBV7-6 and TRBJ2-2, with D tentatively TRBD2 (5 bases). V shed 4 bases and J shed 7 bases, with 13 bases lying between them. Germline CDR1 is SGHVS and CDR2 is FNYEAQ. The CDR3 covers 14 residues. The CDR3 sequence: CASSSSLGSGELFF. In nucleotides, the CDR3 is TGTGCCAGCAGCTCATCTCTAGGGAGCGGGGAGCTGTTTTTT.

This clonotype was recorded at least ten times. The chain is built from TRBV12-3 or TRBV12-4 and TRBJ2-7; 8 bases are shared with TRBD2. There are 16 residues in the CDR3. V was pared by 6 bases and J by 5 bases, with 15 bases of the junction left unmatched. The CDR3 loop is CASSPPGVAGWNEQYF. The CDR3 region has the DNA TGTGCCAGCAGCCCCCCCGGAGTAGCGGGATGGAACGAGCAGTACTTC.

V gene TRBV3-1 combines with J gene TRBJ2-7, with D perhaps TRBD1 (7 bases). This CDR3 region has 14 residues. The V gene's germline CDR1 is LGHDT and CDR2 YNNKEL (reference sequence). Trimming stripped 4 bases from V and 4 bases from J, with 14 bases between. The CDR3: CASSPRDSWYEQYF. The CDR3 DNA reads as TGTGCCAGCAGCCCGCGGGACAGTTGGTACGAGCAGTACTTC.

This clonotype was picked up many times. CDR3 sequence (DNA): TGCAGCGTTGAAGGAGGGGGGACAGGAAATTTGGGGGAGCAGTACTTC. Residues: CSVEGGGTGNLGEQYF. The V gene is TRBV29-1, the J gene TRBJ2-7, with 8 nucleotides matching TRBD1. Germline CDR1 and CDR2: SQVTM and ANQGSEA. The CDR3 is 16 amino acids. V gave up 1 base and J gave up 7 bases; unmatched junction bases: 15.

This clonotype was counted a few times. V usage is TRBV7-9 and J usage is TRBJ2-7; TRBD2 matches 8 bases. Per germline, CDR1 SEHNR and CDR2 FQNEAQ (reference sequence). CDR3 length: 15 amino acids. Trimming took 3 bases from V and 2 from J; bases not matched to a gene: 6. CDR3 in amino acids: CASSFLTSEPYEQYF. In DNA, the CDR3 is TGTGCCAGCAGCTTTTTGACTAGCGAGCCCTACGAGCAGTACTTC.